The entry below describes one T cell receptor beta chain. Its antigen is currently unknown. This record belongs to a study of T cells in localized non-small cell lung cancer. The study's findings and limits: The greatest T cell clonality was found in uninvolved adjacent lung (higher than in tumor). Longer overall survival was linked to higher blood T cell density. Investigators sequenced only a single tumor region, leaving heterogeneity possible. The study detected a median 57 of the top 100 tumor clones in adjacent lung.

Repertoires were generated with immunoSEQ multiplex PCR, while TCRdb's copy carries only in-frame clones and drops some. Of about 45,000 clones detected, around nine tenths appear once; the ten largest clones hold more than 9%. This TCR was recovered from a woman aged 40-70 years with stage II lung adenocarcinoma. Sequencing was performed on PBMCs, taken before any cancer treatment.

The CDR3, as DNA: TGTGCCAGCTCACCCCGGGACAGGGTGACAGATACGCAGTATTTT. Translation gives CASSPRDRVTDTQYF. The V and J genes are TRBV18 and TRBJ2-3, with 9 positions matching TRBD1. The CDR3 is 15 amino acids. Trimming removed 3 bases from V and 3 bases from J; junction bases left unmatched: 4. Germline CDR1 and CDR2: KGHSH and LQKENI.